Listed below are T cell receptor beta chains from one sample, sequenced in a study of cytomegalovirus exposure and HLA in healthy donors. This table comes from immunoSEQ multiplex PCR, and its TCRdb copy is limited to in-frame clones, with some not included. The sample includes fewer than 140,000 clones, roughly four fifths of them seen just once. Sequencing was performed on PBMCs. These receptors all come from a man over 45 in good health and CMV-seronegative. Each CDR3 is given with its conserved first and last residue. A D gene is named only where the DNA matches it firmly. A clone size is listed for some rows: how often the clone was seen (once, few, many), or a class if it is expanded.

TRBV6-5	NA	NA	TRBJ1-2	CASSRAQGGGYTF	TGTGCCAGCAGTAGGGCTCAGGGAGGTGGCTACACCTTC
TRBV11-2	NA	NA	TRBJ1-1	CASTSGPNTEAFF	TGTGCCAGCACCTCTGGGCCGAACACTGAAGCTTTCTTT
TRBV25-1	NA	NA	TRBJ2-5	CASSEDVPGETQYF	TGTGCCAGCAGTGAGGACGTGCCGGGGGAGACCCAGTACTTC
TRBV10-3	few	TRBD1	TRBJ1-4	CAIRGGGNEKLFF	TGTGCCATCAGAGGGGGCGGGAATGAAAAACTGTTTTTT
TRBV6-1	NA	TRBD1	TRBJ1-3	CASSADRGVGNTIYF	TGTGCCAGCAGTGCAGACAGGGGAGTTGGAAACACCATATATTTT
TRBV5-5	few	NA	TRBJ1-1	CASSLTTETEAFF	TGTGCCAGCAGCTTGACGACAGAGACTGAAGCTTTCTTT
TRBV5-4	NA	TRBD2	TRBJ2-7	CASSQTGGPYEQYF	TGTGCCAGCAGCCAGACGGGGGGTCCCTACGAGCAGTACTTC
TRBV18	NA	TRBD1	TRBJ1-4	CASSPQETGNNEKLFF	TGTGCCAGCTCACCGCAAGAGACAGGGAATAATGAAAAACTGTTTTTT
TRBV5-1	few	NA	TRBJ1-4	CASSLDRATNEKLFF	TGCGCCAGCAGCTTGGACAGGGCAACTAATGAAAAACTGTTTTTT
TRBV6-4	NA	TRBD2	TRBJ2-3	CASSESSGGTTFTDTQYF	TGTGCCAGCAGTGAATCCAGCGGGGGTACGACTTTCACAGATACGCAGTATTTT
TRBV30	once	NA	TRBJ2-5	CAWSVAGFETQYF	TGTGCCTGGAGTGTTGCAGGGTTTGAGACCCAGTACTTC
TRBV2	NA	NA	TRBJ2-3	CASREAGGTDTQYF	TGTGCCAGCAGGGAGGCCGGGGGCACAGATACGCAGTATTTT
TRBV6-5	few	TRBD1	TRBJ2-2	CASIWSQGASGELFF	TGTGCCAGCATATGGTCTCAGGGGGCGAGCGGGGAGCTGTTTTTT
TRBV19	few	NA	TRBJ1-6	CASSTTSPNSPLHF	TGTGCCAGTAGTACAACATCCCCAAATTCCCCCCTCCACTTT
TRBV6-5	NA	NA	TRBJ1-1	CASSSLSTGQNTEAFF	TGTGCCAGCAGTTCCTTATCTACAGGGCAGAACACTGAAGCTTTCTTT
TRBV5-1	NA	NA	TRBJ2-5	CASSTDSGQETQYF	TGCGCCAGCAGCACCGATAGCGGCCAAGAGACCCAGTACTTC
TRBV6-1	few	TRBD1	TRBJ2-1	CASHQGAGEQFF	TGTGCCAGTCATCAGGGGGCCGGTGAGCAGTTCTTC
TRBV18	once	NA	TRBJ2-2	CASSPSPNTGELFF	TGTGCCAGCTCACCTTCTCCTAACACCGGGGAGCTGTTTTTT
TRBV19	NA	TRBD1	TRBJ2-1	CASRSRDRVNKFF	TGTGCCAGTAGGTCCCGGGACAGGGTAAATAAGTTCTTC
TRBV18	NA	TRBD2	TRBJ2-7	CASSPGTSGVYEQYF	TGTGCCAGCTCACCGGGGACTAGCGGGGTCTACGAGCAGTACTTC
TRBV7-6	NA	NA	TRBJ2-6	CASSLITYSGANVLTF	TGTGCCAGCAGCTTAATCACCTACTCTGGGGCCAACGTCCTGACTTTC
TRBV4-2	once	NA	TRBJ2-5	CASSQEGEGGETQYF	TGTGCCAGTAGCCAAGAAGGGGAGGGGGGGGAGACCCAGTACTTC
TRBV6-1	NA	TRBD1	TRBJ2-3	CASSGTGVEADTQYF	TGTGCCAGCAGTGGAACAGGGGTCGAAGCAGATACGCAGTATTTT
TRBV7-2	NA	NA	TRBJ2-1	CASSFDTQGYNEQFF	TGTGCCAGCAGCTTCGACACCCAGGGTTACAATGAGCAGTTCTTC
TRBV30	NA	NA	TRBJ2-7	CAWSPRGLRAQQYF	TGTGCCTGGAGTCCAAGGGGACTCAGAGCCCAGCAGTACTTC
TRBV10-3	once	TRBD1	TRBJ1-5	CAISPYFILRDRGHQPQHF	TGTGCCATCAGTCCTTACTTTATTCTCCGGGACAGGGGGCACCAGCCCCAGCATTTT
TRBV20-1	NA	NA	TRBJ1-4	CSAPTDEKLFF	TGCAGTGCCCCTACGGATGAAAAACTGTTTTTT
TRBV28	NA	TRBD1	TRBJ1-2	CASSSLSRDRSYGYTF	TGTGCCAGCAGTTCCCTGAGCCGGGACAGGAGCTATGGCTACACCTTC
TRBV19	NA	TRBD1	TRBJ1-2	CASTNPWRQGNAYGYTF	TGTGCCAGTACCAATCCCTGGCGACAGGGCAATGCTTATGGCTACACCTTC
TRBV5-1	few	TRBD2	TRBJ2-3	CASSSSRGGTDTQYF	TGCGCCAGCAGCTCGTCGCGGGGGGGGACAGACACGCAGTATTTT
TRBV9	NA	TRBD1	TRBJ1-6	CASSVGGQVNSPLHF	TGTGCCAGCAGCGTAGGAGGACAGGTGAATTCACCCCTCCACTTT
TRBV11-2	NA	TRBD2	TRBJ2-1	CASSFSGGAPNEQFF	TGTGCCAGCAGCTTCAGCGGGGGGGCCCCCAATGAGCAGTTCTTC
TRBV5-1	once	NA	TRBJ2-3	CASSFQGTDTQYF	TGCGCCAGCAGCTTTCAGGGGACAGATACGCAGTATTTT
TRBV20-1	once	NA	TRBJ2-5	CSAISETQYF	TGCAGTGCTATCTCGGAGACCCAGTACTTC
TRBV6-1	NA	TRBD1	TRBJ1-2	CASSTGHYGYTF	TGTGCCTCCTCGACAGGGCACTATGGCTACACCTTC
TRBV29-1	NA	NA	TRBJ1-1	CSAGFTEAFF	TGCAGCGCGGGATTCACTGAAGCTTTCTTT
TRBV19	NA	NA	TRBJ1-5	CASSIGITGATQPQHF	TGTGCCAGTAGTATAGGAATCACAGGAGCAACCCAGCCCCAGCATTTT
TRBV5-1	NA	NA	TRBJ2-1	CASSLEHNEQFF	TGCGCCAGCAGCTTGGAGCACAATGAGCAGTTCTTC
TRBV6-5	NA	NA	TRBJ2-7	CASRYYYEQYF	TGTGCCAGCAGGTATTACTACGAGCAGTACTTC
TRBV19	NA	NA	TRBJ1-5	CASKESNQPQHF	TGTGCCAGTAAGGAGAGCAATCAGCCCCAGCATTTT
TRBV7-6	NA	NA	TRBJ2-7	CASSIDTAYEQYF	TGTGCCAGCAGCATCGACACGGCCTACGAGCAGTACTTC